This TCR beta chain was observed in a study of cytomegalovirus exposure and HLA in healthy donors. Study-wide points: TCR beta sequences reportedly predicted most subjects' HLA-A and HLA-B alleles accurately. Sequencing probably produced one cluster of sequence variants that were highly shared. A list of 150 to 200 TCR beta chains associated with cytomegalovirus was given.

On this clone itself: Its antigen is currently unknown.

V lost 2 bases, J lost 8 bases, and 15 bases lay in between. The CDR3 runs to 14 residues. Germline V lookup: CDR1 MNHEY, CDR2 SVGAGI. Vbeta (60) and Jbeta (13) primers were used in the PCR. Sequenced by immunoSEQ multiplex PCR; TCRdb stores in-frame clones only, minus some. The sample yields approximately 190,000 clones, roughly 13% seen once. This chain uses TRBV6-5 with TRBJ1-1; D is uncertain. Sequenced: PBMCs. The source is a man between 50 and 59 years old in good health and CMV-seropositive. The CDR3 DNA is TGTGCCAGCAGTTACCAAAGGTCTGGAGGGGAAGCTTTCTTT. Translated: CASSYQRSGGEAFF.